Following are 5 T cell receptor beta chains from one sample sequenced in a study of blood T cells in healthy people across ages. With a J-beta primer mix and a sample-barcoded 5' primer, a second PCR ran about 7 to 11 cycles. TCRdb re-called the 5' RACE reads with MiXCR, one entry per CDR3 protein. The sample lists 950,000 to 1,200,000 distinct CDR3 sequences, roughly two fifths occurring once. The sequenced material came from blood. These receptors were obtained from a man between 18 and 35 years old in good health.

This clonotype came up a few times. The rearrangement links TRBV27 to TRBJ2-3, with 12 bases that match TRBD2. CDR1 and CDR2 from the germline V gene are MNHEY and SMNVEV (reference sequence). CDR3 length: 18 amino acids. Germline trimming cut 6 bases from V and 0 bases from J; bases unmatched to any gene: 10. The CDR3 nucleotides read TGTGCCAGCAGCCCGGGACTAGCGGGCGAGGCTAGCACAGATACGCAGTATTTT. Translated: CASSPGLAGEASTDTQYF.

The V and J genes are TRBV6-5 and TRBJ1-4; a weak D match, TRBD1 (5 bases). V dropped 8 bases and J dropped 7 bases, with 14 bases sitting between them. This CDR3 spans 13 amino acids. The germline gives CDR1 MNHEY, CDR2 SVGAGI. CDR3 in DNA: TGTGCCAGCTGCAGGGTGGCGGCTGAAAAACTGTTTTTT. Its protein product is CASCRVAAEKLFF.

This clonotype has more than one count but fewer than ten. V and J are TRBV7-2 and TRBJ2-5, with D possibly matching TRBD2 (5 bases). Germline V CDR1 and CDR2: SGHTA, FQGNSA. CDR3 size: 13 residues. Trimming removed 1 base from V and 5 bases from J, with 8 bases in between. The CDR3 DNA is TGTGCCAGCAGCTTAGGTAGCGTGGAGACCCAGTACTTC. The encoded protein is CASSLGSVETQYF.

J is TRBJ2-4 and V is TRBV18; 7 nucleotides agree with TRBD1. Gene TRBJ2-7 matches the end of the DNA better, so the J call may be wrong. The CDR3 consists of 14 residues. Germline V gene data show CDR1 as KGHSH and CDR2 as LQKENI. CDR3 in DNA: TGTGCCAGCTCACCATCCCAGGGGGCCTACGAGCAGTACGTC. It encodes CASSPSQGAYEQYV.

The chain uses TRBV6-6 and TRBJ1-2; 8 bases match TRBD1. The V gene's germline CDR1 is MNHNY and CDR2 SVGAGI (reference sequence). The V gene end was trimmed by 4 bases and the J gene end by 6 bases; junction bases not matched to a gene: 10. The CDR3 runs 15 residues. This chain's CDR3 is CASSSPDRVGHGYTF. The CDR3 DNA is TGTGCCAGCAGTTCCCCGGACAGGGTGGGGCATGGCTACACCTTC.